This T cell receptor (beta chain) was found in a study of CD4 T cells in relation to SARS-CoV-2 and coronaviruses. Study overall: TCR beta CDR3s were sequenced after approximately 11-day antigen culture of PBMCs. Whole-study findings and limits: Crossreactivity was assessed only for spike protein, not other viral proteins. SARS-CoV-2-driven expansion was significantly weaker in crossreactive than monoreactive clones.

Profiled with immunoSEQ multiplex PCR; TCRdb holds only in-frame clones, not every one. Here the sample spans about 19,000 clones, around 80% being singletons. Before the COVID-19 pandemic, during about 2010-2019, CD4+ T cells were taken from unexposed donors. CD4+ T cells were isolated from the cells after more than nine days of culture. Details on this clone: Its antigen is still unknown.

Sequencing input: CD4+ T cells from PBMCs, cultured in vitro. The sequence was obtained from a human donor in good health.

CDR3 sequence (DNA): TGTGCCAGCAGTCCACTAAGCGGGAGGGGAACAGATACGCAGTATTTT. Protein: CASSPLSGRGTDTQYF. V is TRBV6-6 and J is TRBJ2-3, with 10 bases identical to TRBD2. Looked up from germline, CDR1 is MNHNY and CDR2 is SVGAGI (reference sequence). V trimming: 5 bases; J trimming: 3 bases; junction bases outside the gene matches: 8. This CDR3 has 16 amino acids.